One sample yielded the 17 T cell receptor beta chains listed below, sequenced in a study of tissue T cells after allogeneic stem cell transplantation. Produced via immunoSEQ multiplex PCR; TCRdb's table is partial and in-frame only. The table shows 9,900 or so clones, with 30% to 40% occurring only once. Time point given: mouse harvest day 7 after allogeneic transplant. Mouse grafts combined 10^7 T-cell-depleted bone marrow cells with 10^6 splenic CD5+ T cells. Sequencing input: skin. All receptors come from a female BALB/c mouse given C57BL/6 T cells with graft-versus-host disease after an allogeneic hematopoietic cell transplant.

Note on this clone: Gene names are mouse gene names. The DNA ends 1 residue before the CDR3 does, and the rest of the CDR3 is filled in from the germline J gene. The J gene is TRBJ2-7, the V gene TRBV26; a weak D match, TRBD1 (5 bases). V was trimmed by 2 bases and J by 3 bases, leaving 8 bases between them. The CDR3 extends over 13 amino acids. Germline loops: CDR1 KGHPV, CDR2 FQNQEV (reference sequence). CDR3: CASSLQGVYEQYF. CDR3 DNA, as far as it was read: TGTGCCAGCAGTCTGCAAGGGGTCTATGAACAGTAC.

Note on this clone: The listed genes are named as in mouse. The DNA ends 1 residue before the CDR3 does, and the rest of the CDR3 is filled in from the germline J gene. The chain uses TRBV26 and TRBJ2-1, with 9 bases that match TRBD2. Per germline, CDR1 KGHPV and CDR2 FQNQEV (reference sequence). The V and J ends lost 3 bases and 1 base, in that order; junction bases with no gene match: 4. This CDR3 has 16 residues. Incomplete CDR3 DNA: TGTGCCAGCAGTCTAGGCTGGGGGGGGAACTATGCTGAGCAGTTC. It specifies CASSLGWGGNYAEQF. The complete CDR3 protein is CASSLGWGGNYAEQFF.

This clone is medium-sized (0.01 to 0.1%) in the sample. Here the gene names and germline are mouse. The read terminates 1 residue before the CDR3 end, so the remaining end is supplied by the germline J gene. V usage is TRBV13-1 and J usage is TRBJ2-7; 12 nucleotides match TRBD2. The J segment lost 4 bases and the V segment lost 2 bases, leaving 4 bases of the junction unmatched. In germline, CDR1 is NSHNY, CDR2 SYGAGN. This CDR3 contains 15 residues. CDR3 sequence: CASSEGLGGLYEQYF. Partial CDR3 DNA: TGTGCCAGCAGTGAGGGACTGGGGGGCCTATATGAACAGTAC.

To note about this clone: Gene names denote mouse genes. The missing CDR3 end, 1 residue past where the read stops, is filled in from the germline J gene. The J gene is TRBJ1-2, the V gene TRBV16; D is ambiguous. Trimming removed 1 base from V and 4 bases from J, with 7 bases in between. CDR1 is SGHSA, CDR2 FRNQAP, per germline. The CDR3 contains 13 residues. CDR3 region: CASSLVRGSDYTF. CDR3 bases read: TGTGCAAGCAGCTTAGTTCGGGGCTCCGACTACACC.

This clone is labeled as medium-sized (0.01 to 0.1%). Gene names and germline match the mouse. Read data end 1 residue before the CDR3 end; the end is taken from the germline J gene. The chain is built from TRBV23 and TRBJ1-4. Germline CDR1 KGHTA, CDR2 FQNQQP. This CDR3 is built from 14 residues. The CDR3 region is CSSSQSGRGERLFF. CDR3 bases read: TGCTCCAGCAGTCAATCAGGGCGGGGGGAAAGATTATTT.

This clone was observed a handful of times. Gene names follow the mouse nomenclature. The sequence runs out 1 residue before the end of the CDR3; the remainder is reconstructed from the germline J gene. This rearrangement joins TRBV4 to TRBJ2-2; TRBD2 matches at 12 bases. The CDR3 contains 16 residues. J gave up 4 bases and V 3 bases, and 3 bases lay outside the gene matches. Germline V gene data show CDR1 as LGHDT and CDR2 as YNNKQL (reference sequence). CDR3 DNA (partial): TGTGCCAGCAGCTATGACTGGGGGGGCACCACCGGGCAGCTCTAC. Its translation: CASSYDWGGTTGQLY. From start to end, the CDR3 is CASSYDWGGTTGQLYF.

There are a few counts of this clone. The gene symbols are mouse symbols. The read terminates 1 residue ahead of where the CDR3 ends, so the germline J gene completes it. V is TRBV13-2 and J is TRBJ2-2; D possibly corresponds to TRBD1 (5 bases). The CDR3 is made up of 14 amino acids. Trimming left V 3 bases short and J 1 base short, with 7 bases between. Germline loops: CDR1 NNHNN, CDR2 SYGAGS (reference sequence). The part of the CDR3 DNA that was read is TGTGCCAGCGGTGGGCAGGGAAACACCGGGCAGCTCTAC. This codes for CASGGQGNTGQLY. In full, the CDR3 is CASGGQGNTGQLYF.

As concerns this clone: Mouse names are used for the genes. The read stops 1 residue short of the end of the CDR3; the missing end is completed from the germline J gene. The chain carries TRBV3 and TRBJ2-7; D is possibly TRBD1 (7 bases). The length of the CDR3 is 14 residues. Per germline, CDR1 SNHLY and CDR2 FYNGKV (reference sequence). Trimming shortened V by 2 bases and J by 4 bases, and 12 bases separated the two germline ends. The DNA read from the CDR3 is TGTGCCAGCAGCTTAAGGGCAGGGGGGTATGAACAGTAC. Translation: CASSLRAGGYEQY. The CDR3 as a whole reads CASSLRAGGYEQYF.

This clone came up a few times. Genes and germline come from the mouse. The read is 1 residue too short to cover the CDR3 end, so that end is filled in from the germline J gene. The chain links TRBV23 to TRBJ2-4; TRBD2 was called by the table and not checked on the DNA. The germline gives CDR1 KGHTA, CDR2 FQNQQP. This CDR3 is 16 amino acids long. CDR3 protein: CSSSRTGGVSQNTLYF. The CDR3 bases that were read are TGCTCCAGCAGTAGGACTGGGGGGGTTAGTCAAAACACCTTGTAC.

In this sample, this clone turned up a few times. These gene names are mouse names. CDR3 sequence reads: CASSPGLNYAEQFF. The CDR3 DNA, read in part, is TGTGCCAGCAGCCCGGGACTGAACTATGCTGAGCAGTTC. The rearrangement joins TRBV15 to TRBJ2-1, with 7 nucleotides matching TRBD2. The missing CDR3 end, 1 residue past where the read stops, is filled in from the germline J gene. V trimming: 6 bases; J trimming: 1 base; junction bases outside the gene matches: 3. The CDR3 runs 14 residues. Per germline, CDR1 SGHND and CDR2 FRSKSL.

This clone was observed a few times. Germline and genes here are mouse. Coverage ceases 1 residue before the CDR3 finishes, and the germline J gene fills in the end. The chain joins TRBV12-2 to TRBJ2-5, with 9 nucleotides matching TRBD2. CDR1 SGHLS and CDR2 HYDKME come from the germline V gene. The CDR3 has 16 residues. After removal of 0 bases from V and 2 bases from J, the junction contained 5 bases not matched to a gene. Here the CDR3 reads CASSLYGGAPQDTQYF. The CDR3 bases that were read are TGTGCCAGCTCTCTCTATGGGGGGGCGCCCCAAGACACCCAGTAC.

This clone has a handful of counts. The gene names given are mouse names. With the read ending 1 residue before the CDR3 end, the germline J gene is used to fill in that end. This specimen includes other DNA sequences encoding the same CDR3. The chain joins TRBV26 to TRBJ2-3, with D tentatively TRBD1 (5 bases). The CDR3 sequence is 14 residues long. Germline lookup yields CDR1 KGHPV and CDR2 FQNQEV (reference sequence). V was cut by 3 bases and J by 1 base, with 8 bases left in between. The sequenced part of the CDR3 DNA is TGTGCCAGCAGTCTTCAGGGTGGTGCAGAAACGCTGTAT. Translating it yields CASSLQGGAETLY. The CDR3 in full is CASSLQGGAETLYF.

Notes on this clone: Gene names and germline match the mouse. Coverage ceases 1 residue before the CDR3 finishes, and the germline J gene fills in the end. The chain carries TRBV13-3 and TRBJ2-7; 11 nucleotides match TRBD2. Germline assignment: CDR1 NNHDY and CDR2 SYVADS. The CDR3 runs to 14 residues. Trimming removed 5 bases from V and 7 bases from J; junction bases left unmatched: 8. The CDR3 spells CASSNWGGAGEQYF. The sequenced part of the CDR3 DNA is TGTGCCAGCAGCAACTGGGGGGGCGCGGGAGAACAGTAC.

On this clone itself: All gene names here are mouse names. The read ends 1 residue before the CDR3 terminus; that terminus is restored from the germline J gene. The gene calls are TRBV26 and TRBJ1-2; D call uncertain. V was trimmed by 4 bases and J by 2 bases, leaving 5 bases between them. Germline CDR1 reads KGHPV; CDR2 reads FQNQEV (reference sequence). This CDR3 contains 12 residues. Incomplete CDR3 DNA: TGTGCCAGCAGTCCGGACAACTCCGACTACACC. As protein: CASSPDNSDYT. The full-length CDR3 reads as CASSPDNSDYTF.

For this clone: The gene names here belong to mouse. The CDR3 end falls 1 residue outside the read, so it is completed with the germline J gene. The genes are TRBV21 and TRBJ1-2, with D uncertain. TRBV21 counts as an open reading frame of uncertain function. V lost 2 bases and J lost 0, with 7 bases in between. The CDR3 loop spans 14 amino acids. CDR3 protein: CASSQHNANSDYTF. Incomplete CDR3 DNA: TGTGCTAGCAGTCAACACAATGCAAACTCCGACTACACC.

By its share, this clone is medium-sized. The listed genes are named as in mouse. The read is 1 residue too short to cover the CDR3 end, so that end is filled in from the germline J gene. The chain combines TRBV14 with TRBJ2-4; D ambiguous. Germline CDR1 is SGHDT and CDR2 is FRDEAV. V lost 4 bases and J lost 4, with 4 bases in between. The CDR3 length is 11 residues. The part of the CDR3 DNA that was read is TGTGCCAGCAGTCTAGAAAACACCTTGTAC. Translation: CASSLENTLY. The whole CDR3 sequence reads CASSLENTLYF.

The table lists this clone with a few counts. Gene names are mouse gene names. Read coverage stops 1 residue before the CDR3 terminus; the germline J gene supplies the remainder. V usage is TRBV24 and J usage is TRBJ1-6; 7 bases are shared with TRBD1. TRBJ1-6 is an ORF, with its function uncertain. Germline V gene sequence: CDR1 KGHTA, CDR2 FRNEEI. V was pared by 4 bases and J by 3 bases, with 3 bases of the junction left unmatched. This CDR3 region has 15 residues. The covered CDR3 bases are TGTGCCAGCAGTCCCGGACAGGTCTATAATTCGCCCCTCTAC. Protein: CASSPGQVYNSPLY. Given in full, the CDR3 is CASSPGQVYNSPLYF.